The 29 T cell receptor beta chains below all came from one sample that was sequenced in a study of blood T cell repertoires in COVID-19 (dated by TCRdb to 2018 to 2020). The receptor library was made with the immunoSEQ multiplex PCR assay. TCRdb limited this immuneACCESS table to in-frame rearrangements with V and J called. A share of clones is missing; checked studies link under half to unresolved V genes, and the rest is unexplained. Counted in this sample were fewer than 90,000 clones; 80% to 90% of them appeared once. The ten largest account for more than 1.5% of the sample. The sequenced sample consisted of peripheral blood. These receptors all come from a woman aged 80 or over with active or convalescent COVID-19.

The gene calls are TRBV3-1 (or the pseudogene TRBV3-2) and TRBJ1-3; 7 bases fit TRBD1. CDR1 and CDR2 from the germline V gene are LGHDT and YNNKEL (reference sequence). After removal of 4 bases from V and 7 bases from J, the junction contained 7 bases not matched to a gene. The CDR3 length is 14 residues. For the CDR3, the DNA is TGTGCCAGCAGCCGTTCGACAGGGCTTAACACCATATATTTT. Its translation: CASSRSTGLNTIYF.

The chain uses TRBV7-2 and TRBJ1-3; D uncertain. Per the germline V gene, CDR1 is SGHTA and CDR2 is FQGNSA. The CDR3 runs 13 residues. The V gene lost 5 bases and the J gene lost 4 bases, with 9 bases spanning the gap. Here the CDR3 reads CASSPTSGNTIYF. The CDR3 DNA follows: TGTGCCAGCAGCCCGACTTCAGGAAACACCATATATTTT.

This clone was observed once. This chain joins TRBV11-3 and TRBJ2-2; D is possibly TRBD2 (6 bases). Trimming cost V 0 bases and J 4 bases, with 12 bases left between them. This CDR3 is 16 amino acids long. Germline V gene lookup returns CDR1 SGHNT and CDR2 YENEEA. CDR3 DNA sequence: TGTGCCAGCAGCTTAGATCCAGGGAGGTCCACCGGGGAGCTGTTTTTT. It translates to CASSLDPGRSTGELFF.

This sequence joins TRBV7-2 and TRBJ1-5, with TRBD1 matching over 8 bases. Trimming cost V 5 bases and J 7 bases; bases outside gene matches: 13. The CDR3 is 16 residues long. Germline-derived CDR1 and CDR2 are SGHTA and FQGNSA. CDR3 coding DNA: TGTGCCAGCAGCCTAGAAGACAGGGGCGGACGACAGCCCCAGCATTTT. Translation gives CASSLEDRGGRQPQHF.

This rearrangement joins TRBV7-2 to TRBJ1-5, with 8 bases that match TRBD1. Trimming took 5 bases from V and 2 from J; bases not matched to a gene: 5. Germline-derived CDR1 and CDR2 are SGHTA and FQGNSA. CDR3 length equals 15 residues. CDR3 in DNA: TGTGCCAGCAGCATCGGACAGGGCCGCAATCAGCCCCAGCATTTT. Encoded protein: CASSIGQGRNQPQHF. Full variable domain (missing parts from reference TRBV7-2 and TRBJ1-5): GAGVSQSPSNKVTEKGKDVELRCDPISGHTALYWYRQSLGQGLEFLIYFQGNSAPDKSGLPSDRFSAERTGGSVSTLTIQRTQQEDSAVYLCASSIGQGRNQPQHFGDGTRLSIL.

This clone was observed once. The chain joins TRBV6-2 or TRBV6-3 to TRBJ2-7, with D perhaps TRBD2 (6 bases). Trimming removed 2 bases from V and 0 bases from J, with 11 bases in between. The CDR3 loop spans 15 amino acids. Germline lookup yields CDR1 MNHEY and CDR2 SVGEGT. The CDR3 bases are TGTGCCAGCAGTTACCCATTAGCGGTCTCCTACGAGCAGTACTTC. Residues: CASSYPLAVSYEQYF.

The CDR3 sequence is CASSMGLAGDNEQFF. The CDR3 bases are TGTGCCAGTAGTATGGGACTAGCGGGAGACAATGAGCAGTTCTTC. The chain has TRBV19 and TRBJ2-1; 14 nucleotides match TRBD2. Germline trimming cut 3 bases from V and 5 bases from J; bases unmatched to any gene: 0. CDR1 is LNHDA and CDR2 is SQIVND in the germline V gene (reference sequence). CDR3 length: 15 amino acids.

CDR3 loop: CASSVGRSGFGYGYTF. The CDR3 DNA reads TGTGCCAGCAGCGTAGGCAGGTCTGGTTTTGGCTATGGCTACACCTTC. The rearrangement uses TRBV2 and TRBJ1-2; D is undetermined. The V and J ends lost 6 bases and 4 bases respectively, with 21 bases between them. CDR3 size: 16 residues. CDR1 is SNHLY, CDR2 FYNNEI, per germline.

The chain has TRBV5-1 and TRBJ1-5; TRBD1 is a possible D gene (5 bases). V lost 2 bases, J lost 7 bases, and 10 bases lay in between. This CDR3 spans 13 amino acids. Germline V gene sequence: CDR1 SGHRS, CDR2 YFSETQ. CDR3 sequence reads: CASSLGREQPQHF. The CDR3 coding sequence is TGCGCCAGCAGCTTAGGCAGGGAACAGCCCCAGCATTTT. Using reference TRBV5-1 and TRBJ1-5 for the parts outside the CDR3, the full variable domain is KAGVTQTPRYLIKTRGQQVTLSCSPISGHRSVSWYQQTPGQGLQFLFEYFSETQRNKGNFPGRFSGRQFSNSRSEMNVSTLELGDSALYLCASSLGREQPQHFGDGTRLSIL.

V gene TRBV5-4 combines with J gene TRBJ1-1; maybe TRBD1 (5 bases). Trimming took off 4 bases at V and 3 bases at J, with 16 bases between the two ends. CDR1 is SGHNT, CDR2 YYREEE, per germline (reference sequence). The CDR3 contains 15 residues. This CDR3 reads CASSRSQEGYTEAFF. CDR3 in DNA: TGTGCCAGCAGCAGATCACAGGAAGGGTACACTGAAGCTTTCTTT.

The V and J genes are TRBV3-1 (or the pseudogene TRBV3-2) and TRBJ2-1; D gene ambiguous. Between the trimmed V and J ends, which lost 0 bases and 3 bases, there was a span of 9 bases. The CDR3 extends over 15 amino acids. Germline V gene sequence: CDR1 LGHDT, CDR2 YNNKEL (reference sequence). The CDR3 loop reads CASSQDLRNYNEQFF. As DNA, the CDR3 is TGTGCCAGCAGCCAAGATCTCAGAAACTACAATGAGCAGTTCTTC.

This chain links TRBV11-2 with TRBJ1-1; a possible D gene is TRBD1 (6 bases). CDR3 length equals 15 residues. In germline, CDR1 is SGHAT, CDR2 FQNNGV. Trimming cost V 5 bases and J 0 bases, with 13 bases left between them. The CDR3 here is CASSPQGQLNTEAFF. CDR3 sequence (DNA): TGTGCCAGCAGCCCCCAGGGACAACTGAACACTGAAGCTTTCTTT.

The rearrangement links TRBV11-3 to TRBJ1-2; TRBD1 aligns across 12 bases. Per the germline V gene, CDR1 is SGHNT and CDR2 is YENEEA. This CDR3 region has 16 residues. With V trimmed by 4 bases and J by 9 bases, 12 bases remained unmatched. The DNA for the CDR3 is TGTGCCAGCAGCTCTCTCTCGGGTGGGACAGGGGGCAGCTACACCTTC. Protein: CASSSLSGGTGGSYTF.

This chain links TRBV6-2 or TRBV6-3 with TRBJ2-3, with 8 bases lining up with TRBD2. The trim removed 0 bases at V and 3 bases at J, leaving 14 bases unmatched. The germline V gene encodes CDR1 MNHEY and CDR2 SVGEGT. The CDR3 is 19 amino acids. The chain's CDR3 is CASSYSASGGGGRTDTQYF. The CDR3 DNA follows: TGTGCCAGCAGTTACTCGGCCAGCGGGGGAGGAGGGCGGACAGATACGCAGTATTTT.

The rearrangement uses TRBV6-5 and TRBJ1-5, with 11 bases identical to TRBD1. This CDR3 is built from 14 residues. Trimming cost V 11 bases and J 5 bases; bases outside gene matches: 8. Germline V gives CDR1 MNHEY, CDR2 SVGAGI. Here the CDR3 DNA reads TGTGCCGCCAGGGACAGGGGGGTCTATCAGCCCCAGCATTTT. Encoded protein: CAARDRGVYQPQHF.

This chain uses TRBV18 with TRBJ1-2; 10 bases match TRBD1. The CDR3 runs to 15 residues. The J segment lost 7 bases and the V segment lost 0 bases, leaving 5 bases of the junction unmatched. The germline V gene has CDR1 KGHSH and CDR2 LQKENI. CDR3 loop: CASSPPVRQGAGYTF. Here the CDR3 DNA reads TGTGCCAGCTCACCACCGGTGCGACAGGGGGCTGGCTACACCTTC.

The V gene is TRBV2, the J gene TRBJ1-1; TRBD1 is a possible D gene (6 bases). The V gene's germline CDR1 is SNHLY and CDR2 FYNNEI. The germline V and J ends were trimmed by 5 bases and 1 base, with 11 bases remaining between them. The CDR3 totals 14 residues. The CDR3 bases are TGTGCCAGCAGTATCGGGACACGGAACACTGAAGCTTTCTTT. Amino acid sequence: CASSIGTRNTEAFF.

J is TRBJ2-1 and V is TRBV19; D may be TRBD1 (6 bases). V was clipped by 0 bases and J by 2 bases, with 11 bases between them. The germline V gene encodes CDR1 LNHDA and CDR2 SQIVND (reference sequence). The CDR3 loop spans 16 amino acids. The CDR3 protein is CASSIDPTGTYNEQFF. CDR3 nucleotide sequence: TGTGCCAGTAGTATAGACCCGACAGGAACCTACAATGAGCAGTTCTTC. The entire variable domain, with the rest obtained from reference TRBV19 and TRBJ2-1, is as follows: DGGITQSPKYLFRKEGQNVTLSCEQNLNHDAMYWYRQDPGQGLRLIYYSQIVNDFQKGDIAEGYSVSREKKESFPLTVTSAQKNPTAFYLCASSIDPTGTYNEQFFGPGTRLTVL.

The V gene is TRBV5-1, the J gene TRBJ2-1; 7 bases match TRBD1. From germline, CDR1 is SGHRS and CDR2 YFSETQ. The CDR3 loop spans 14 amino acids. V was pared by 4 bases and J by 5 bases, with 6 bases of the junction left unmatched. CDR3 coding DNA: TGCGCCAGCAGCCGTACCGGGACAGACAATGAGCAGTTCTTC. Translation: CASSRTGTDNEQFF. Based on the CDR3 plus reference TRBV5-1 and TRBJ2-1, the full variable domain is KAGVTQTPRYLIKTRGQQVTLSCSPISGHRSVSWYQQTPGQGLQFLFEYFSETQRNKGNFPGRFSGRQFSNSRSEMNVSTLELGDSALYLCASSRTGTDNEQFFGPGTRLTVL.

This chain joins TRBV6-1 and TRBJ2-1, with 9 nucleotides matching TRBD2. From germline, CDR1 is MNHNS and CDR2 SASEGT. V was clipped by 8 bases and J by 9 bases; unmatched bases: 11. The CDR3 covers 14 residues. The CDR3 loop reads CASRPVSGSSEQFF. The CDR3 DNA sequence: TGTGCCAGCCGGCCGGTTAGCGGGAGTTCTGAGCAGTTCTTC.

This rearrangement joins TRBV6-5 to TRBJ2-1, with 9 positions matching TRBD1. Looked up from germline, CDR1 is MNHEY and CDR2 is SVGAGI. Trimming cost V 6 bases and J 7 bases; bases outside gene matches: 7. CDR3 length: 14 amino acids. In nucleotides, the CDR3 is TGTGCCAGCAGCCCCGGACAGGGGAGGAATGAGCAGTTCTTC. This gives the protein CASSPGQGRNEQFF.

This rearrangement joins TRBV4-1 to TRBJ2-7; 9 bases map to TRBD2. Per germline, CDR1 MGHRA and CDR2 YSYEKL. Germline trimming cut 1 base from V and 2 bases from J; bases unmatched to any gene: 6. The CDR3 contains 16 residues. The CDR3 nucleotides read TGCGCCAGCAGCCAAGTGATAGCGGGAGTCACCTACGAGCAGTACTTC. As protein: CASSQVIAGVTYEQYF.

The CDR3 DNA sequence: TGTGCCAGCAGCCGTCCGACAGGGGGCGGCACTGAAGCTTTCTTT. Its translation is CASSRPTGGGTEAFF. The chain employs TRBV3-1 (or the pseudogene TRBV3-2) and TRBJ1-1, with 10 bases matching TRBD1. CDR1 and CDR2 from the germline V gene are LGHDT and YNNKEL (reference sequence). CDR3 size: 15 residues. After removal of 4 bases from V and 4 bases from J, the junction contained 6 bases not matched to a gene.

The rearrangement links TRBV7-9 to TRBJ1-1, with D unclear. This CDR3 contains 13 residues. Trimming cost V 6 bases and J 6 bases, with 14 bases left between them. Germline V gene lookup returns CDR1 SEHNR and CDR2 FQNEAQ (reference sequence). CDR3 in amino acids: CASRKDPEAEAFF. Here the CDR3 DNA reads TGTGCCAGCAGGAAAGACCCGGAGGCTGAAGCTTTCTTT.

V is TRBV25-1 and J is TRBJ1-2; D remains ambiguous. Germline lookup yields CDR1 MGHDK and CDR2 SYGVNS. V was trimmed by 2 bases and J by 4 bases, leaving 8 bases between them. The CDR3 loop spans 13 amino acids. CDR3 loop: CASSEGSVYGYTF. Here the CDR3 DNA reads TGTGCCAGCAGTGAAGGTTCGGTCTATGGCTACACCTTC.

This CDR3 reads CASSYSRTSGGETQYF. CDR3 DNA: TGTGCCAGCAGTTACTCGAGGACTAGCGGTGGAGAGACCCAGTACTTC. The V call is TRBV6-6, the J call TRBJ2-5; 10 bases fit TRBD2. V lost 0 bases to trimming and J lost 4 bases; unmatched junction nucleotides: 5. Germline CDR1 and CDR2: MNHNY and SVGAGI (reference sequence). The CDR3 is 16 residues long.

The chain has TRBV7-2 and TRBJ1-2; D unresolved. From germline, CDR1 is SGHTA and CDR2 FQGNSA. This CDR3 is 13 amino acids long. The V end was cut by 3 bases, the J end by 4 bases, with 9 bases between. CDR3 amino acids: CASSFGLLYGYTF. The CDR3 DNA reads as TGTGCCAGCAGCTTCGGACTGCTCTATGGCTACACCTTC.

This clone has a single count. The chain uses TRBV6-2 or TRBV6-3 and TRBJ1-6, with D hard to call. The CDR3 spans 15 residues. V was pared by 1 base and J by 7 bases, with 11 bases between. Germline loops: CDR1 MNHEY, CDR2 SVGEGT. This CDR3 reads CASSYLPGLNSPLHF. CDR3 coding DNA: TGTGCCAGCAGTTACTTACCGGGATTAAATTCACCCCTCCACTTT.

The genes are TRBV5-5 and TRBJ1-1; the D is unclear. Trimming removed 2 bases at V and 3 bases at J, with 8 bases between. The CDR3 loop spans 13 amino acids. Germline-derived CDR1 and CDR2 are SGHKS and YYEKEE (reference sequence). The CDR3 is CASSFSSDTEAFF. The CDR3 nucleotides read TGTGCCAGCAGCTTCTCTTCGGACACTGAAGCTTTCTTT.